Listed below are T cell receptor beta chains from one sample, sequenced in a study of regulatory T cells in long-lasting Graves disease. TCRdb reprocessed the multiplex PCR reads with MiXCR, giving one entry per CDR3 protein. The profile shows over 350,000 distinct CDR3 sequences, 20% to 25% of them singletons. Sequences were derived from peripheral blood mononuclear cells (PBMCs), sampled when the disease was refractory, from a patient treated with antithyroid drugs. These receptors all stem from a female donor with Graves disease. CDR3s include the opening cysteine and the closing phenylalanine or tryptophan. Fields, in order: D gene, V gene, clone size, J gene, CDR3 DNA, CDR3 protein. A D gene is named only where the DNA matches it firmly. Only part of the rows carry a size: once, few, many, or a class if the clone is expanded.

TRBD1	TRBV7-2	many	TRBJ2-4	TGTGCCAGCACGGACAGGGGGCGGGAGTATGACAAAAACATTCAGTACTTC	CASTDRGREYDKNIQYF
.	TRBV30	.	TRBJ1-3	TGTGCCGCAAGAACCATGGGATCCCAGCAATACTCTGGAAACACCATATATTTT	CAARTMGSQQYSGNTIYF
.	TRBV7-2	.	TRBJ2-7	TGTGCCAGCAGCCCCGCGCACGCCCGGGTCTACGAGCAGTACTTC	CASSPAHARVYEQYF
.	TRBV29-1	few	TRBJ1-1	TGCAGCGTTGAAGATCGGGCAGGGATCATGAACACTGAAGCTTTCTTT	CSVEDRAGIMNTEAFF
TRBD1	TRBV19	few	TRBJ1-1	TGTGCCAGTAGTAGGCCTACACCGGGACAGGGGATGAACACTGAAGCTTTCTTT	CASSRPTPGQGMNTEAFF
.	TRBV6-5	many	TRBJ2-3	TGTGCCAGCAGTTACTCTGTTTCGGGTCTCAGCACAGATACGCAGTATTTT	CASSYSVSGLSTDTQYF
.	TRBV20-1	few	TRBJ2-7	TGCAGTGCCTATACCAGCTACGAGCAGTACTTC	CSAYTSYEQYF
.	TRBV7-3	.	TRBJ1-1	TGTGCCAGCAGCAGACAGCAGAACACTGAAGCTTTCTTT	CASSRQQNTEAFF
.	TRBV28	.	TRBJ2-1	TGTGCCAGCGGCGTCAGCTCCTACAATGAGCAGTTCTTC	CASGVSSYNEQFF
TRBD1	TRBV27	.	TRBJ2-1	TGTGCCAGCAGTACCCGGGACAGGGGGAACAATGAGCAGTTCTTC	CASSTRDRGNNEQFF
TRBD2	TRBV6-5	many	TRBJ2-7	TGTGCCAGCAGTTACTCGACCCTAGCGGCCTACGAGCAGTACTTC	CASSYSTLAAYEQYF
TRBD1	TRBV27	many	TRBJ1-1	TGTGCCAGCAGTTTTGCGGGACAGGGGGGCACTGAAGCTTTCTTT	CASSFAGQGGTEAFF
.	TRBV28	many	TRBJ2-6	TGTGCCAGCAAGGTCCAGGGGAGCTCTGGGGCCAACGTCCTGACTTTC	CASKVQGSSGANVLTF
.	TRBV7-2	.	TRBJ1-5	TGTGCCAGCAGCTTAGGGACAGCCAGCAATCAGCCCCAGCATTTT	CASSLGTASNQPQHF
TRBD2	TRBV7-2	few	TRBJ2-4	TGTGCCAGCGGGAGCCGGGAGGGCCTCACAAACATTCAGTACTTC	CASGSREGLTNIQYF
.	TRBV27	.	TRBJ2-7	TGTGCCCCACGGCGGTGGGCCCCCTACGAGCAGTACTTC	CAPRRWAPYEQYF
.	TRBV28	many	TRBJ2-7	TGTGCCAGCAGTCCAACAGGGCGGTACGAGCAGTACTTC	CASSPTGRYEQYF
.	TRBV11-2	many	TRBJ1-5	TGTGCCAGCAGCCCCTCGGGAAATAGCAATCAGCCCCAGCATTTT	CASSPSGNSNQPQHF
TRBD1	TRBV6-2/TRBV6-3	many	TRBJ1-1	TGTGCCAGCAGTTCGACAGGGTGGACTGAAGCTTTCTTT	CASSSTGWTEAFF
.	TRBV19	many	TRBJ1-6	TGTGCCAGTAGACCACGGACCGAGACGGCCCTCCACTTT	CASRPRTETALHF
.	TRBV27	few	TRBJ1-5	TGTGCCAGCAGTTTTTCGGGGCCTAGCAATCAGCCCCAGCATTTT	CASSFSGPSNQPQHF
.	TRBV20-1	.	TRBJ2-1	TGCAGTGCTAGAGGTGGCAGCATCAATGAGCAGTTCTTC	CSARGGSINEQFF
TRBD2	TRBV20-1	.	TRBJ2-7	TGCAGTGCTAGGAAGAGTAGCGGGATGCACGAGCAGTACTTC	CSARKSSGMHEQYF
TRBD1	TRBV6-1	many	TRBJ2-7	TGTGCCAGCAGCCATGGACAGGGCGAGTTCTACGAGCAGTACTTC	CASSHGQGEFYEQYF
.	TRBV29-1	.	TRBJ1-4	TGCAGCGCTTGGGACTTCGTTGCAACTAATGAAAAACTGTTTTTT	CSAWDFVATNEKLFF
.	TRBV6-1	many	TRBJ2-5	TGTGCCAGCAGTGGAGGGACCTGGACAGAAGAGACCCAGTACTTC	CASSGGTWTEETQYF
TRBD1	TRBV20-1	once	TRBJ1-5	TGCAGTGCTAGAGACACGCAGTGGGGGACAGGGGGATCAAGGAATCAGCCCCAGCATTTT	CSARDTQWGTGGSRNQPQHF
TRBD1	TRBV10-3	few	TRBJ1-5	TGTGCCATCAAGGGACAGGATAATCAGCCCCAGCATTTT	CAIKGQDNQPQHF
.	TRBV7-2	.	TRBJ2-1	TGTGCCAGCAGCTTAGCGCTGGCAGGCCAAGATGAGCAGTTCTTC	CASSLALAGQDEQFF
.	TRBV6-2/TRBV6-3	.	TRBJ2-1	TGTGCCAGCAGTCAAACCCGGTTGGCGGCTGAGCAGTTCTTC	CASSQTRLAAEQFF
TRBD1	TRBV30	.	TRBJ2-7	TGTGCCTGGAGGGGACAGACCTACGAGCAGTACTTC	CAWRGQTYEQYF
.	TRBV7-2	many	TRBJ1-1	TGTGCCAGCAGCTTGATCGGGGGATTTTCGACTGAAGCTTTCTTT	CASSLIGGFSTEAFF
.	TRBV14	many	TRBJ2-7	TGTGCCAGCAGCCAGGGTGGAAGCTACGAGCAGTACTTC	CASSQGGSYEQYF
TRBD1	TRBV28	many	TRBJ2-7	TGTGCCAGCAGTCGATCCGGGACAGCCCTAACCTACGAGCAGTACTTC	CASSRSGTALTYEQYF
.	TRBV7-2	few	TRBJ1-3	TGTGCCAGCAGCTTAGCCCGGGGGTTCTATGGAAACACCATATATTTT	CASSLARGFYGNTIYF
TRBD2	TRBV18	.	TRBJ2-6	TGTGCCAGCTCCCGACTAGCCGACTCTGGGGCCAACGTCCTGACTTTC	CASSRLADSGANVLTF
TRBD1	TRBV20-1	few	TRBJ2-5	TGCAGTGCTAGTATCGGGCAGGGGGTGGGGGAGACCCAGTACTTC	CSASIGQGVGETQYF
.	TRBV4-1	.	TRBJ1-1	TGCGCCAGCAGCCAAGATCTATGGGGGGAAGCTTTCTTT	CASSQDLWGEAFF
.	TRBV7-9	.	TRBJ2-1	TGTGCCAGCAGCTTAGGGGTAGGATCTGAGCAGTTCTTC	CASSLGVGSEQFF
TRBD2	TRBV5-1	few	TRBJ2-7	TGCGCCAGCAGTGTTGGCGGGAGGACCTACGAGCAGTACTTC	CASSVGGRTYEQYF
.	TRBV7-9	once	TRBJ2-7	TGTGCCAGCAGCTTATCCGGCGGGCTGGGTGAGCAGTACTTC	CASSLSGGLGEQYF
.	TRBV28	many	TRBJ1-3	TGTGCCAGCAGCACGGGACACGCGGGGCCCAACACCATATATTTT	CASSTGHAGPNTIYF
TRBD2	TRBV19	.	TRBJ2-1	TGTGCCAGTAGTACCGGACTAGCGACCAATGAGCAGTTCTTC	CASSTGLATNEQFF
.	TRBV27	many	TRBJ1-1	TGTGCCAGCAGTACCTTCGGGGGTCTTTACTCGGGAAGGAACACTGAAGCTTTCTTT	CASSTFGGLYSGRNTEAFF
.	TRBV5-1	.	TRBJ1-6	TGCGCCAGCAGCTTGTTGGCCGAGGATTCACCCCTCCACTTT	CASSLLAEDSPLHF